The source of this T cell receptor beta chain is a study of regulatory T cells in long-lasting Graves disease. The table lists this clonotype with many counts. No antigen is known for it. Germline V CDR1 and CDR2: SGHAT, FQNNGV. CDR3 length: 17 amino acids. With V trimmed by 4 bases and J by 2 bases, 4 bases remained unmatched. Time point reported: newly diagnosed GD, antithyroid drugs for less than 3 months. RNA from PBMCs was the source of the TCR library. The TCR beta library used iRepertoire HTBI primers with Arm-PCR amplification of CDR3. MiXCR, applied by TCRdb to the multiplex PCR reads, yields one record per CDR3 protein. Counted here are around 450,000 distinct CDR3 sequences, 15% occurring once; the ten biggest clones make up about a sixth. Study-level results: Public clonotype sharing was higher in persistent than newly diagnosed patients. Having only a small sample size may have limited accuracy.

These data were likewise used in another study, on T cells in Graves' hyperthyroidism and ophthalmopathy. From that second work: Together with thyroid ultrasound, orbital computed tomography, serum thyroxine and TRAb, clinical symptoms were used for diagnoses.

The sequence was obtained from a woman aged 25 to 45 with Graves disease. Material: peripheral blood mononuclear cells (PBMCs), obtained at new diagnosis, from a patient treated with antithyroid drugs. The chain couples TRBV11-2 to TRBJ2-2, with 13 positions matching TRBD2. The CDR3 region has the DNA TGTGCCAGCAGCTCACTAGCGGGAGGGACTAACACCGGGGAGCTGTTTTTT. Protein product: CASSSLAGGTNTGELFF.